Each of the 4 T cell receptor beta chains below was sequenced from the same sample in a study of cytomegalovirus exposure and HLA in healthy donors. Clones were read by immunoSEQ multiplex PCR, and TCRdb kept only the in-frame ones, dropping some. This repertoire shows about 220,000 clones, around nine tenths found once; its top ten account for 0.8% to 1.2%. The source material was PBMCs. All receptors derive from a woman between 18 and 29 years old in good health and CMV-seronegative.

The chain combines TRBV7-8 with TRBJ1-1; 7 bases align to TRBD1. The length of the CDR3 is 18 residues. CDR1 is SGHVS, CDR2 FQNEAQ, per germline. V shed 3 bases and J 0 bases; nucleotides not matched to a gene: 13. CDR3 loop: CASSFELGAGGLNTEAFF. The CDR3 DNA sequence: TGTGCCAGCAGCTTTGAGTTGGGGGCAGGGGGATTGAACACTGAAGCTTTCTTT.

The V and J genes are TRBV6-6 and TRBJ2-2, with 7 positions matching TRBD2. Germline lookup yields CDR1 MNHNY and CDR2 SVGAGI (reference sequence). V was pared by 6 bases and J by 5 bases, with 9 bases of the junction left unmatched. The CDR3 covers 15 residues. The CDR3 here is CASRAPGRRTGELFF. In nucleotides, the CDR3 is TGTGCCAGCAGAGCCCCCGGGAGGCGGACCGGGGAGCTGTTTTTT.

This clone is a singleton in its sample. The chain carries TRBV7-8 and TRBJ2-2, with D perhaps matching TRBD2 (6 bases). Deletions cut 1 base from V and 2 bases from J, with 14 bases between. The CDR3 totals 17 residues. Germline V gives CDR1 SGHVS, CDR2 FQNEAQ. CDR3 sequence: CASSLVETGLNTGELFF. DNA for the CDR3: TGTGCCAGCAGCTTAGTGGAGACCGGACTAAACACCGGGGAGCTGTTTTTT.

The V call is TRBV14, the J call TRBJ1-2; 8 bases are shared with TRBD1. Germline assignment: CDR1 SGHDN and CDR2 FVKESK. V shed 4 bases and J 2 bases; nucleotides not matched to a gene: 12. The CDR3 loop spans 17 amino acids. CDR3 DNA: TGTGCCAGCAGCCCTCAAGGGGTCAGGGGGCGAAACTATGGCTACACCTTC. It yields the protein CASSPQGVRGRNYGYTF.